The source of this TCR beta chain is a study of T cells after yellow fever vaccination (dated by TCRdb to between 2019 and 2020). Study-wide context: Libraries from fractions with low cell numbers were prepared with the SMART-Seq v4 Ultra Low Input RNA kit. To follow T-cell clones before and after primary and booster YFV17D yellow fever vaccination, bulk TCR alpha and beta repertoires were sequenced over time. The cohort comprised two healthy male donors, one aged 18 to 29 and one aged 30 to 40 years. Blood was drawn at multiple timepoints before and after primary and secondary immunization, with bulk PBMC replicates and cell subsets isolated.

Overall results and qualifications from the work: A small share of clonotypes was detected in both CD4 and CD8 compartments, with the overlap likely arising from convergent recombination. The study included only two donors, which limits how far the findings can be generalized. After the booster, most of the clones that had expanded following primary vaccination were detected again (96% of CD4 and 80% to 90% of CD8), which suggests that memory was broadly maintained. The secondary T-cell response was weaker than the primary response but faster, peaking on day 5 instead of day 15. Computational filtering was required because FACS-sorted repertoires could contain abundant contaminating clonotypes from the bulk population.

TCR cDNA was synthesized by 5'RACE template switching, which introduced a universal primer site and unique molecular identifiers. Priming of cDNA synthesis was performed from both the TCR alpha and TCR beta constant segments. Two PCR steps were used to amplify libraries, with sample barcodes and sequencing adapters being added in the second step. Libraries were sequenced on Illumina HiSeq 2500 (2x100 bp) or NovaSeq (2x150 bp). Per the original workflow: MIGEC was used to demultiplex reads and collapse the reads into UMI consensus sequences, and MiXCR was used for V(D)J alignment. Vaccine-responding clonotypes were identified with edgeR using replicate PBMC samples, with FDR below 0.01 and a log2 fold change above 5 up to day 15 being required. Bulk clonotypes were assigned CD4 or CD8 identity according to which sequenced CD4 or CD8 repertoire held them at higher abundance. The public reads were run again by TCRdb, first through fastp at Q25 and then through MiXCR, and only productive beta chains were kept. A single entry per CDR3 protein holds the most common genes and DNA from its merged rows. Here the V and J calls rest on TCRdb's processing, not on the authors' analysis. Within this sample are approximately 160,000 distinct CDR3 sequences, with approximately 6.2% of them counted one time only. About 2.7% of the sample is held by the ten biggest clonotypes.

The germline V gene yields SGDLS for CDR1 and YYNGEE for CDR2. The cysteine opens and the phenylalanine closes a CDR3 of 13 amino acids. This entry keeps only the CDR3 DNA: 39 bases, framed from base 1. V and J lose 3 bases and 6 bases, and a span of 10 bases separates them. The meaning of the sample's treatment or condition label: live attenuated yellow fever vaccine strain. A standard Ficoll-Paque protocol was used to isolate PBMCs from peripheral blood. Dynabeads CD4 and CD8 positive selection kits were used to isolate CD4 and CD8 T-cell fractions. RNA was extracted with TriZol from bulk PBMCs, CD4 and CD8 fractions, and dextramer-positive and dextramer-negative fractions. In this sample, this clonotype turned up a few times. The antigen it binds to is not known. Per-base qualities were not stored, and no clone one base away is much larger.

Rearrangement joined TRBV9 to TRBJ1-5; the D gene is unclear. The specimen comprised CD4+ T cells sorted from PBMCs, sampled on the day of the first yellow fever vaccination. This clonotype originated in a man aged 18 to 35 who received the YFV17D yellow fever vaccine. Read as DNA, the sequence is TGTGCCAGCAGCGCCGGACCGGGTCAGCCCCAGCATTTT. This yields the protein CASSAGPGQPQHF.